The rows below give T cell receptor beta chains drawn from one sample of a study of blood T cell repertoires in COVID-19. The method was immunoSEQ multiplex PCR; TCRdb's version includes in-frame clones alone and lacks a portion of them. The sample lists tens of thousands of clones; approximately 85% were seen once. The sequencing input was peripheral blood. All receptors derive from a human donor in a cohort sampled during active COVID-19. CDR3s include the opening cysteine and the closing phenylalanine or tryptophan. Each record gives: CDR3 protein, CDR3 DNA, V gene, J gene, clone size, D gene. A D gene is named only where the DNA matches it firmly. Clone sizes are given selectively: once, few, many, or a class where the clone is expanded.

cdr3_aa: CASSELAGHYGYTF
cdr3_nt: TGTGCCAGCAGTGAACTGGCAGGGCATTATGGCTACACCTTC
v_call: TRBV2
j_call: TRBJ1-2
clone_size: .
d_call: .

cdr3_aa: CASSLRGGPSYGYTF
cdr3_nt: TGTGCCAGCAGCTTACGGGGGGGCCCTTCCTATGGCTACACCTTC
v_call: TRBV7-8
j_call: TRBJ1-2
clone_size: .
d_call: .

cdr3_aa: CASSDPPGQSEAFF
cdr3_nt: TGCGCCAGCAGTGATCCCCCGGGACAAAGTGAAGCTTTCTTT
v_call: TRBV10-2
j_call: TRBJ1-1
clone_size: .
d_call: .

cdr3_aa: CASSSLQETQYF
cdr3_nt: TGTGCCAGCTCATCCTTACAAGAGACCCAGTACTTC
v_call: TRBV18
j_call: TRBJ2-5
clone_size: .
d_call: .

cdr3_aa: CASSINRGRRSGANVLTF
cdr3_nt: TGTGCCAGCAGTATTAACAGGGGGCGTCGTTCTGGGGCCAACGTCCTGACTTTC
v_call: TRBV27
j_call: TRBJ2-6
clone_size: .
d_call: TRBD1

cdr3_aa: CASSAVGTSGGAVKNIQYF
cdr3_nt: TGCGCCAGCAGCGCCGTAGGGACTAGCGGGGGGGCGGTCAAAAACATTCAGTACTTC
v_call: TRBV5-1
j_call: TRBJ2-4
clone_size: .
d_call: TRBD2

cdr3_aa: CASSLGLGGGTEAFF
cdr3_nt: TGTGCCAGCAGCTTAGGGCTCGGGGGGGGCACTGAAGCTTTCTTT
v_call: TRBV6-5
j_call: TRBJ1-1
clone_size: .
d_call: .

cdr3_aa: CASSPGGFWTDTQYF
cdr3_nt: TGTGCCAGCAGCCCAGGGGGCTTCTGGACAGATACGCAGTATTTT
v_call: TRBV7-2
j_call: TRBJ2-3
clone_size: .
d_call: TRBD1

cdr3_aa: CASSLVAIAQETQYF
cdr3_nt: TGTGCCAGCAGCTTAGTGGCGATAGCTCAAGAGACCCAGTACTTC
v_call: TRBV7-2
j_call: TRBJ2-5
clone_size: .
d_call: .

cdr3_aa: CASKYRGGNQPQHF
cdr3_nt: TGTGCCAGCAAATACAGGGGTGGCAATCAGCCCCAGCATTTT
v_call: TRBV6-5
j_call: TRBJ1-5
clone_size: many
d_call: TRBD1

cdr3_aa: CASSLDRRSYEQYF
cdr3_nt: TGTGCCAGCAGTCTGGACAGGAGATCCTACGAGCAGTACTTC
v_call: TRBV27
j_call: TRBJ2-7
clone_size: .
d_call: TRBD1

cdr3_aa: CASRVAGGQPQHF
cdr3_nt: TGTGCCAGCAGGGTCGCGGGTGGGCAGCCCCAGCATTTT
v_call: TRBV27
j_call: TRBJ1-5
clone_size: .
d_call: .

cdr3_aa: CASSENGQGPQHF
cdr3_nt: TGTGCCAGCAGTGAAAACGGGCAGGGGCCCCAGCATTTT
v_call: TRBV6-1
j_call: TRBJ1-5
clone_size: once
d_call: .

cdr3_aa: CASSLFSGAVSDGYTF
cdr3_nt: TGTGCCAGCAGCCTTTTTAGCGGGGCCGTATCGGATGGCTACACCTTC
v_call: TRBV6-4
j_call: TRBJ1-2
clone_size: .
d_call: .

cdr3_aa: CASSYVTGGGEQFF
cdr3_nt: TGTGCCAGCAGTTACGTAACGGGGGGGGGTGAGCAGTTCTTC
v_call: TRBV6-2/TRBV6-3
j_call: TRBJ2-1
clone_size: .
d_call: TRBD2

cdr3_aa: CATSDRTGVWTGELFF
cdr3_nt: TGTGCCACCAGTGATCGGACAGGGGTTTGGACCGGGGAGCTGTTTTTT
v_call: TRBV24-1
j_call: TRBJ2-2
clone_size: once
d_call: TRBD1

cdr3_aa: CASSKPTGRGELFF
cdr3_nt: TGTGCCAGCAGCAAACCGACAGGGAGGGGGGAGCTGTTTTTT
v_call: TRBV9
j_call: TRBJ2-2
clone_size: .
d_call: .

cdr3_aa: CASRPVGGGGSNQPQHF
cdr3_nt: TGTGCAAGTCGCCCTGTTGGAGGTGGAGGGAGCAATCAGCCCCAGCATTTT
v_call: TRBV12-2
j_call: TRBJ1-5
clone_size: .
d_call: .

cdr3_aa: CASSPKGATTYNEQFF
cdr3_nt: TGTGCCAGCTCACCCAAGGGGGCTACCACCTACAATGAGCAGTTCTTC
v_call: TRBV18
j_call: TRBJ2-1
clone_size: few
d_call: TRBD1

cdr3_aa: CASSDPRDTQYF
cdr3_nt: TGCGCCAGCAGTGACCCCAGGGATACGCAGTATTTT
v_call: TRBV10-1
j_call: TRBJ2-3
clone_size: .
d_call: .

cdr3_aa: CASRPSGGLPFF
cdr3_nt: TGTGCCAGCAGGCCTAGCGGTGGACTGCCTTTTTTT
v_call: TRBV12-3/TRBV12-4
j_call: TRBJ1-4
clone_size: .
d_call: .

cdr3_aa: CASSPGGRETQYF
cdr3_nt: TGCGCCAGCAGCCCCGGGGGGAGGGAGACCCAGTACTTC
v_call: TRBV5-1
j_call: TRBJ2-5
clone_size: .
d_call: TRBD2

cdr3_aa: CASSFNPRDRGQVETQYF
cdr3_nt: TGTGCCAGCAGTTTTAACCCCCGGGACAGGGGGCAGGTGGAGACCCAGTACTTC
v_call: TRBV28
j_call: TRBJ2-5
clone_size: .
d_call: TRBD1

cdr3_aa: CATSRTGQLNEKLFF
cdr3_nt: TGTGCCACCTCCCGGACGGGACAGCTAAATGAAAAACTGTTTTTT
v_call: TRBV19
j_call: TRBJ1-4
clone_size: .
d_call: TRBD1

cdr3_aa: CASSLESGGYIDTEAFF
cdr3_nt: TGTGCCAGCAGCTTGGAGTCAGGGGGCTATATCGACACTGAAGCTTTCTTT
v_call: TRBV5-6
j_call: TRBJ1-1
clone_size: .
d_call: TRBD1

cdr3_aa: CASSLLQGNTEAFF
cdr3_nt: TGTGCCAGCAGTTTATTACAGGGGAACACTGAAGCTTTCTTT
v_call: TRBV27
j_call: TRBJ1-1
clone_size: .
d_call: .

cdr3_aa: CASRPQGGGYNEQFF
cdr3_nt: TGTGCCAGCAGACCGCAAGGGGGGGGCTACAATGAGCAGTTCTTC
v_call: TRBV2
j_call: TRBJ2-1
clone_size: once
d_call: .

cdr3_aa: CASSPGPGAGYNEQFF
cdr3_nt: TGTGCCAGCAGCCCCGGCCCTGGGGCCGGTTACAATGAGCAGTTCTTC
v_call: TRBV11-3
j_call: TRBJ2-1
clone_size: .
d_call: .

cdr3_aa: CASSLDRVSGNTIYF
cdr3_nt: TGTGCCAGCAGCTTAGACAGGGTGTCTGGAAACACCATATATTTT
v_call: TRBV5-6
j_call: TRBJ1-3
clone_size: .
d_call: TRBD1

cdr3_aa: CAISESWAPQHF
cdr3_nt: TGTGCCATCAGTGAGTCATGGGCGCCCCAGCATTTT
v_call: TRBV10-3
j_call: TRBJ1-5
clone_size: once
d_call: .

cdr3_aa: CSVGQGRTEAFF
cdr3_nt: TGCAGCGTTGGGCAGGGGCGGACTGAAGCTTTCTTT
v_call: TRBV29-1
j_call: TRBJ1-1
clone_size: .
d_call: .

cdr3_aa: CASSPPGTYGNTIYF
cdr3_nt: TGTGCCAGCAGTCCCCCCGGGACATACGGAAACACCATATATTTT
v_call: TRBV28
j_call: TRBJ1-3
clone_size: many
d_call: .

cdr3_aa: CASSAGGGAPEAFF
cdr3_nt: TGTGCCAGCAGCGCAGGGGGCGGTGCGCCTGAAGCTTTCTTT
v_call: TRBV5-6
j_call: TRBJ1-1
clone_size: .
d_call: TRBD1

cdr3_aa: CASSVVPPPCRENTGELFF
cdr3_nt: TGCGCCAGCAGTGTTGTCCCCCCCCCGTGCAGGGAGAACACCGGGGAGCTGTTTTTT
v_call: TRBV10-1
j_call: TRBJ2-2
clone_size: .
d_call: .